The entry below gives a single T cell receptor (beta chain) sequence along with its context. The data derive from a study of T cell changes during pregnancy in multiple sclerosis. Sequencing was performed with immunoSEQ multiplex PCR; in TCRdb, only in-frame clones are kept and a portion is missing. Among some 67,000 clones listed, 92% were seen once. CDR1 is MNHEY and CDR2 is SVGAGI in the germline V gene. The CDR3 has 15 residues. With 7 bases clipped from V and 3 bases from J, the junction kept 8 bases outside the gene matches. The source of this sequence is a female donor with multiple sclerosis, enrolled in a pregnancy study. The chain couples TRBV6-5 to TRBJ2-7; 11 nucleotides line up with TRBD2. The sample consisted of peripheral blood, taken after pregnancy. CDR3 nucleotides: TGTGCCAGCATGCCGACTAGCGGGATAATCTACGAGCAGTACTTC. This sequence encodes CASMPTSGIIYEQYF.